A single sample gave rise to the 29 T cell receptor beta chains below, sequenced in a study of blood T cell repertoires in COVID-19. Profiling relied on immunoSEQ multiplex PCR, and the TCRdb table lists in-frame clones only, not all of them. Here the sample spans about 330,000 clones, approximately 84% being singletons. Sequenced: PBMCs or T cells enriched from blood (not recorded which). The receptors were gathered from a woman under 30 who had recovered from COVID-19.

This clone is a singleton in its sample. The rearrangement links TRBV5-1 to TRBJ1-1; no clear D. Per germline, CDR1 SGHRS and CDR2 YFSETQ. The CDR3 contains 14 residues. The V and J ends lost 0 bases and 5 bases respectively, with 11 bases between them. CDR3: CASSLANAVTEAFF. The CDR3 bases are TGCGCCAGCAGCTTGGCAAACGCAGTTACTGAAGCTTTCTTT.

The chain recombines TRBV27 with TRBJ2-2; TRBD2 matches at 13 bases. There are 15 residues in the CDR3. Trimming at V came to 4 bases and at J to 4 bases, leaving 0 bases not matched to a gene. Germline V gene sequence: CDR1 MNHEY, CDR2 SMNVEV (reference sequence). CDR3 amino acids: CASSWTSGGTGELFF. The CDR3 DNA reads TGTGCCAGCAGTTGGACTAGCGGGGGCACCGGGGAGCTGTTTTTT.

This chain links TRBV5-1 with TRBJ1-1; tentatively, D is TRBD1 (6 bases). Trimming took off 4 bases at V and 1 base at J, with 14 bases between the two ends. The CDR3 has 15 residues. Germline values: CDR1 SGHRS, CDR2 YFSETQ. CDR3 protein: CASSVGGASNTEAFF. For the CDR3, the DNA is TGCGCCAGCAGCGTCGGGGGGGCCTCGAACACTGAAGCTTTCTTT.

J is TRBJ2-1 and V is TRBV27, with 11 positions matching TRBD2. Per the germline V gene, CDR1 is MNHEY and CDR2 is SMNVEV (reference sequence). Trimming removed 4 bases from V and 5 bases from J; junction bases left unmatched: 19. CDR3 length: 20 amino acids. The CDR3 protein is CASSSIDITTGTSGNNEQFF. CDR3 DNA sequence: TGTGCCAGCAGTTCAATTGACATCACGACCGGGACTAGCGGTAACAATGAGCAGTTCTTC.

This sequence joins TRBV7-8 and TRBJ2-5; D is possibly TRBD2 (6 bases). CDR3 length equals 16 residues. Germline V CDR1 and CDR2: SGHVS, FQNEAQ. The germline V and J ends were trimmed by 5 bases and 1 base, with 17 bases remaining between them. This CDR3 reads CASSTLPAGLQETQYF. DNA for the CDR3: TGTGCCAGCAGCACGCTCCCCGCGGGACTCCAAGAGACCCAGTACTTC.

The chain links TRBV10-3 to TRBJ2-1; 9 bases are shared with TRBD1. The CDR3 runs 15 residues. V lost 2 bases, J lost 5 bases, and 4 bases stayed unmatched. Germline CDR1 reads ENHRY; CDR2 reads SYGVKD. This chain's CDR3 is CAISETGGQNNEQFF. The CDR3 DNA sequence: TGTGCCATCAGTGAGACAGGGGGCCAAAACAATGAGCAGTTCTTC.

V and J are TRBV19 and TRBJ2-3; maybe TRBD2 (6 bases). The V end was cut by 5 bases, the J end by 0 bases, with 15 bases between. Germline CDR1 is LNHDA and CDR2 is SQIVND (reference sequence). The CDR3 has 16 amino acids. Here the CDR3 DNA reads TGTGCCAGTAGTTTGCGGGACGGATCTAGCACAGATACGCAGTATTTT. This translates into CASSLRDGSSTDTQYF.

CDR3 coding DNA: TGTGCCAGCCGGGAGGGCACTCAGCCCCAGCATTTT. Translating it yields CASREGTQPQHF. The V call is TRBV19, the J call TRBJ1-5; D remains unclear. CDR1 is LNHDA and CDR2 is SQIVND in the germline V gene (reference sequence). There are 12 residues in the CDR3. The ends were cut back, 9 bases at V and 6 bases at J, with 12 bases in the middle.

The chain recombines TRBV28 with TRBJ2-5; D is unresolved. V was pared by 6 bases and J by 4 bases, with 12 bases between. This CDR3 has 13 residues. Germline assignment: CDR1 MDHEN and CDR2 SYDVKM. CDR3 sequence (DNA): TGTGCCAGCAGGACACAGTACCCAGAGACCCAGTACTTC. The encoded protein is CASRTQYPETQYF.

The V gene is TRBV6-5, the J gene TRBJ1-1; D possibly corresponds to TRBD1 (5 bases). Germline values: CDR1 MNHEY, CDR2 SVGAGI. CDR3 size: 15 residues. The V end was cut by 2 bases, the J end by 2 bases, with 12 bases between. The CDR3 DNA reads TGTGCCAGCAGTTACGCCCGCGGGGCTAACACTGAAGCTTTCTTT. Protein sequence: CASSYARGANTEAFF.

The J gene is TRBJ1-4, the V gene TRBV11-2, with no clear D. Germline values: CDR1 SGHAT, CDR2 FQNNGV. The CDR3 extends over 13 amino acids. V was trimmed by 3 bases and J by 0 bases, leaving 2 bases between them. Written as DNA, the CDR3 is TGTGCCAGCAGCTTCTCAACTAATGAAAAACTGTTTTTT. Translating gives CASSFSTNEKLFF.

This chain links TRBV19 with TRBJ1-5; no definite D call. The V and J ends lost 4 bases and 4 bases respectively, with 8 bases between them. Germline CDR1 LNHDA, CDR2 SQIVND (reference sequence). This CDR3 contains 13 residues. The CDR3 DNA follows: TGTGCCAGTAGTACGACATTTAATCAGCCCCAGCATTTT. This encodes CASSTTFNQPQHF.

This chain joins TRBV5-1 and TRBJ2-7; a possible D gene is TRBD2 (6 bases). V lost 2 bases and J lost 1, with 13 bases in between. The V gene's germline CDR1 is SGHRS and CDR2 YFSETQ. The CDR3 contains 15 residues. In DNA form, the CDR3 reads TGCGCCAGCAGCTTTACATCGGGGGATTCCTACGAGCAGTACTTC. It is translated as CASSFTSGDSYEQYF.

The rearrangement joins TRBV5-4 to TRBJ1-1; TRBD1 aligns across 7 bases. The CDR3 is 14 amino acids. CDR1 is SGHNT and CDR2 is YYREEE in the germline V gene (reference sequence). Trimming cost V 1 base and J 3 bases; bases outside gene matches: 3. The CDR3 DNA reads as TGTGCCAGCAGCTTGAACAGGGGCGACACTGAAGCTTTCTTT. It translates to CASSLNRGDTEAFF.

The rearrangement uses TRBV19 and TRBJ1-5, with TRBD1 as a possible D gene (5 bases). V was trimmed by 7 bases and J by 3 bases, leaving 13 bases between them. The CDR3 has 14 residues. Germline V gene lookup returns CDR1 LNHDA and CDR2 SQIVND (reference sequence). CDR3 nucleotides: TGTGCCAGTACCCCTACAGGAGTCAATCAGCCCCAGCATTTT. Its protein product is CASTPTGVNQPQHF.

J is TRBJ1-3 and V is TRBV10-2, with D possibly matching TRBD1 (6 bases). The V end lost 5 bases, the J end lost 0 bases, and 17 bases lay between the germline ends. From germline, CDR1 is WSHSY and CDR2 SAAADI. CDR3 length: 17 residues. Here the CDR3 DNA reads TGCGCCAGCAGTCTTCCAGGGGCCCCCTTCTCTGGAAACACCATATATTTT. Translating gives CASSLPGAPFSGNTIYF.

This clone was counted a single time. This rearrangement joins TRBV30 to TRBJ1-2; D unclear. The CDR3 extends over 12 amino acids. Germline CDR1 reads GTSNPN; CDR2 reads SVGIG (reference sequence). With 3 bases removed from V and 4 bases from J, the gap between germline ends came to 9 bases. This CDR3 is CAWSAAIYGYTF. DNA of the CDR3: TGTGCCTGGAGCGCGGCCATCTATGGCTACACCTTC.

V and J are TRBV29-1 and TRBJ2-3; 9 bases map to TRBD2. The length of the CDR3 is 14 residues. V lost 5 bases to trimming and J lost 5 bases; unmatched junction nucleotides: 8. Germline CDR1 reads SQVTM; CDR2 reads ANQGSEA. The CDR3 spells CSVLTSGRGDTQYF. CDR3 in DNA: TGCAGCGTTTTGACTAGCGGAAGAGGAGATACGCAGTATTTT.

The rearrangement joins TRBV6-5 to TRBJ2-4, with D possibly being TRBD1 (5 bases). CDR1 is MNHEY and CDR2 is SVGAGI in the germline V gene. This CDR3 region has 12 residues. The V end was cut by 7 bases, the J end by 6 bases, with 10 bases between. The chain's CDR3 is CASTRVGNIQYF. CDR3 in DNA: TGTGCCAGCACCAGGGTAGGAAACATTCAGTACTTC.

The rearrangement joins TRBV5-1 to TRBJ1-2; 7 bases map to TRBD1. The germline V gene encodes CDR1 SGHRS and CDR2 YFSETQ. V shed 1 base, J shed 2 bases, and the junction held 8 bases outside the gene matches. CDR3 length: 16 residues. CDR3 loop: CASSLWGQSTNYGYTF. The CDR3 nucleotides are TGCGCCAGCAGCTTGTGGGGACAGTCGACAAACTATGGCTACACCTTC.

V gene TRBV2 combines with J gene TRBJ1-1, with D uncertain. CDR1 is SNHLY and CDR2 is FYNNEI in the germline V gene. The CDR3 consists of 13 residues. The V and J ends lost 5 bases and 5 bases respectively, with 12 bases between them. The CDR3 coding sequence is TGTGCCAGCAGTAGACGGGAGAAGACTGAAGCTTTCTTT. This sequence encodes CASSRREKTEAFF.

This chain connects TRBV14 to TRBJ2-3; no firm D call. V gave up 4 bases and J gave up 1 base, with 15 bases separating them. There are 16 residues in the CDR3. The germline V gene encodes CDR1 SGHDN and CDR2 FVKESK. The CDR3 region is CASSRTQTRRTDTQYF. The CDR3 region has the DNA TGTGCCAGCAGCCGCACCCAGACTCGACGCACAGATACGCAGTATTTT.

The chain carries TRBV5-1 and TRBJ2-7, with 9 positions matching TRBD2. CDR1 SGHRS and CDR2 YFSETQ come from the germline V gene. The CDR3 sequence is 16 residues long. Germline trimming cut 4 bases from V and 2 bases from J; bases unmatched to any gene: 10. The CDR3 DNA is TGCGCCAGCAGCCTAATCGGACTAGCGAATACCTACGAGCAGTACTTC. It specifies CASSLIGLANTYEQYF.

The genes are TRBV6-6 and TRBJ1-6; D is possibly TRBD1 (6 bases). The ends were cut back, 2 bases at V and 8 bases at J, with 10 bases in the middle. Germline loops: CDR1 MNHNY, CDR2 SVGAGI (reference sequence). The CDR3 runs 14 residues. Here the CDR3 reads CASSYEQGYSPLHF. The CDR3 DNA sequence: TGTGCCAGCAGTTACGAACAGGGTTATTCACCCCTCCACTTT.

This sequence joins TRBV10-3 and TRBJ1-5; 8 bases are shared with TRBD1. The J segment lost 10 bases and the V segment lost 3 bases, leaving 14 bases of the junction unmatched. The V gene's germline CDR1 is ENHRY and CDR2 SYGVKD. The CDR3 is made up of 16 amino acids. The chain's CDR3 is CAISDRDGQGSIPQHF. The CDR3 DNA reads as TGTGCCATCAGTGACCGCGATGGACAGGGATCCATCCCCCAGCATTTT.

J is TRBJ2-2 and V is TRBV25-1; a possible D gene is TRBD2 (7 bases). CDR1 is MGHDK and CDR2 is SYGVNS in the germline V gene. V lost 3 bases, J lost 7 bases, and 15 bases lay in between. The CDR3 is 15 amino acids. In DNA form, the CDR3 reads TGTGCCAGCAGTGATCCCGGGGGGCCTGACGGGGAGCTGTTTTTT. Translation: CASSDPGGPDGELFF.

This CDR3 is CASSPGTSDHNEQFF. CDR3 sequence (DNA): TGTGCCAGCTCACCCGGGACTAGCGACCACAATGAGCAGTTCTTC. The chain uses TRBV18 and TRBJ2-1; TRBD2 matches 10 bases. CDR1 and CDR2 from the germline V gene are KGHSH and LQKENI. Unmatched junction bases numbered 4, after V lost 3 bases and J lost 5 bases. The CDR3 is 15 amino acids.

The rearrangement uses TRBV30 and TRBJ2-1; D ambiguous. In germline, CDR1 is GTSNPN, CDR2 SVGIG (reference sequence). The V gene lost 2 bases and the J gene lost 0 bases, with 11 bases spanning the gap. The CDR3 totals 15 residues. In nucleotides, the CDR3 is TGTGCCTGGAGTCGACCGGAGAGCTCCTACAATGAGCAGTTCTTC. Encoded protein: CAWSRPESSYNEQFF.

The gene calls are TRBV10-1 and TRBJ2-5; TRBD2 matches at 11 bases. There are 15 residues in the CDR3. The V and J ends lost 9 bases and 5 bases, in that order; junction bases with no gene match: 11. Germline CDR1 WNHNN, CDR2 SYGVQD (reference sequence). CDR3 in amino acids: CARTVAGGPLETQYF. In DNA form, the CDR3 reads TGCGCCAGAACCGTAGCGGGGGGGCCGTTGGAGACCCAGTACTTC.